One sample yielded the 20 T cell receptor beta chains listed below, sequenced in a study of spatial heterogeneity in lung cancer. One entry per CDR3 protein, called by TCRdb with MiXCR from the 5' RACE reads. The sample has 50,000 to 65,000 distinct CDR3 sequences, approximately 7% seen once. Time point noted: sample taken at primary tumor resection. Unsorted whole RNA samples from tumor, nontumor lung or frozen PBMC were sequenced. The sample here was PBMCs, taken at surgery. The source is a female donor with early-stage non-small cell lung cancer.

This clonotype was observed at least ten times. This chain joins TRBV6-5 and TRBJ1-2; 7 bases are a match to TRBD1. The CDR3 has 15 amino acids. Germline V lookup: CDR1 MNHEY, CDR2 SVGAGI. Trimming took 5 bases from V and 5 from J; bases not matched to a gene: 11. In DNA, the CDR3 is TGTGCCAGCAGTCTCCATAGACAGGGACCTTATGGCTACACCTTC. It specifies CASSLHRQGPYGYTF.

This chain joins TRBV12-3 or TRBV12-4 and TRBJ1-4; D remains unclear. Deletions cut 8 bases from V and 8 bases from J, with 15 bases between. The CDR3 sequence is 13 residues long. The CDR3, as DNA: TGTGCCAGCGTCCGGTCAAGAGGCGAAAAACTGTTTTTT. Residues: CASVRSRGEKLFF.

This clonotype was observed at least ten times. The V call is TRBV9, the J call TRBJ2-3, with a tentative D call TRBD1 (6 bases). This CDR3 region has 14 residues. Trimming took 0 bases from V and 4 from J, leaving 9 bases between them. The germline V gene encodes CDR1 SGDLS and CDR2 YYNGEE. The CDR3 region has the DNA TGTGCCAGCAGCGTAGGGCAGGGGCCAGATACGCAGTATTTT. This gives the protein CASSVGQGPDTQYF. Using reference TRBV9 and TRBJ2-3 for the parts outside the CDR3, the full variable domain is DSGVTQTPKHLITATGQRVTLRCSPRSGDLSVYWYQQSLDQGLQFLIQYYNGEERAKGNILERFSAQQFPDLHSELNLSSLELGDSALYFCASSVGQGPDTQYFGPGTRLTVL.

This clonotype appeared once. The chain couples TRBV7-9 to TRBJ2-4, with TRBD1 identical over 8 bases. The germline V gene has CDR1 SEHNR and CDR2 FQNEAQ (reference sequence). This CDR3 comprises 16 residues. Trimming cost V 5 bases and J 7 bases; bases outside gene matches: 13. The CDR3 DNA reads TGTGCCAGCAGCCTCACCTCCAGGGGGCGAGGGAACATTCAGTACTTC. Translated: CASSLTSRGRGNIQYF.

The rearrangement joins TRBV20-1 to TRBJ2-3, with 7 bases identical to TRBD2. Germline lookup yields CDR1 DFQATT and CDR2 SNEGSKA (reference sequence). V shed 3 bases and J 2 bases; nucleotides not matched to a gene: 5. The CDR3 length is 14 residues. DNA of the CDR3: TGCAGTGCTAGCGCTAGCGGCGACACAGATACGCAGTATTTT. Its protein is CSASASGDTDTQYF.

This clonotype appeared many times. This chain links TRBV7-2 with TRBJ1-2; D is undetermined. There are 14 residues in the CDR3. Trimming left V 1 base short and J 4 bases short, with 10 bases between. From germline, CDR1 is SGHTA and CDR2 FQGNSA. Written as DNA, the CDR3 is TGTGCCAGCAGCTTAGAGATCTCCAGCTATGGCTACACCTTC. This gives the protein CASSLEISSYGYTF. The whole variable domain, remainder taken from reference TRBV7-2 and TRBJ1-2, is GAGVSQSPSNKVTEKGKDVELRCDPISGHTALYWYRQSLGQGLEFLIYFQGNSAPDKSGLPSDRFSAERTGGSVSTLTIQRTQQEDSAVYLCASSLEISSYGYTFGSGTRLTVV.

This clonotype has a count of ten or more. The chain recombines TRBV2 with TRBJ1-4; unclear D gene. Germline assignment: CDR1 SNHLY and CDR2 FYNNEI. The CDR3 length is 13 residues. With 4 bases removed from V and 5 bases from J, the gap between germline ends came to 8 bases. CDR3 in amino acids: CASSGQENEKLFF. The CDR3 DNA reads TGTGCCAGCAGTGGACAAGAGAATGAAAAACTGTTTTTT.

This clonotype has ten or more counts. The chain links TRBV6-1 to TRBJ2-1, with D possibly TRBD2 on 6 matching bases. The V and J ends lost 0 bases and 15 bases respectively, with 18 bases between them. The CDR3 runs 14 residues. Germline loops: CDR1 MNHNS, CDR2 SASEGT. CDR3 sequence (DNA): TGTGCCAGCAGTGAAGCGCCGGGGCGGGGTATCAGGTTCTTC. Translating gives CASSEAPGRGIRFF.

This clonotype was found many times. The chain carries TRBV6-2 or TRBV6-3 and TRBJ2-7; D gene unclear. The CDR3 has 12 residues. Germline V gives CDR1 MNHEY, CDR2 SVGEGT. V lost 8 bases and J 11 bases, leaving 19 bases between the germline ends. The DNA for the CDR3 is TGTGCCAGCGGCCCTTCAGGATCCACGGAGTACTTC. Its protein is CASGPSGSTEYF.

The chain links TRBV20-1 to TRBJ2-3, with D perhaps matching TRBD1 or TRBD2 (5 bases each). Germline V gene lookup returns CDR1 DFQATT and CDR2 SNEGSKA (reference sequence). The CDR3 spans 15 residues. Between the trimmed V and J ends, which lost 5 bases and 3 bases, there was a span of 18 bases. This CDR3 is CSAVLGAEGTDTQYF. CDR3 nucleotide sequence: TGCAGTGCTGTACTGGGCGCCGAGGGGACAGATACGCAGTATTTT.

This clonotype was counted at least ten times. The CDR3, as DNA: TGTGCCAGCAGCTTCGGGGGGGCCGGGGAGCTGTTTTTT. Translation gives CASSFGGAGELFF. The chain uses TRBV7-2 and TRBJ2-2; TRBD2 agrees at 8 bases. The CDR3 has 13 amino acids. CDR1 and CDR2 from the germline V gene are SGHTA and FQGNSA. Germline trimming cut 3 bases from V and 6 bases from J; bases unmatched to any gene: 0.

This clonotype occurred many times. The chain carries TRBV20-1 and TRBJ2-3, with TRBD2 as a possible D gene (6 bases). The V gene lost 2 bases and the J gene lost 14 bases, with 17 bases spanning the gap. The length of the CDR3 is 12 residues. Germline values: CDR1 DFQATT, CDR2 SNEGSKA (reference sequence). CDR3 coding DNA: TGCAGTGCTAGACCCTTGAGAGGGAGGCTGTATTTT. This codes for CSARPLRGRLYF.

This clonotype was counted many times. V usage is TRBV11-2 and J usage is TRBJ2-3; D is perhaps TRBD1 (6 bases). The CDR3 extends over 15 amino acids. Trimming pared 5 bases from V and 1 base from J, leaving 13 bases between. CDR1 is SGHAT, CDR2 FQNNGV, per germline. Here the CDR3 reads CASSATGRGTDTQYF. CDR3 DNA: TGTGCCAGCAGCGCGACAGGTCGGGGCACAGATACGCAGTATTTT.

This clonotype was recorded many times. The genes are TRBV6-6 and TRBJ2-7; TRBD2 matches 12 bases. Germline CDR1 and CDR2: MNHNY and SVGAGI (reference sequence). The ends lost 5 bases at V and 7 bases at J; junction bases unmatched: 9. The CDR3 is 15 residues long. The CDR3 sequence: CASSLRSSGGEEQYF. The CDR3 bases are TGTGCCAGCAGTCTCCGGTCTAGCGGGGGGGAGGAGCAGTACTTC.

The genes are TRBV3-1 and TRBJ2-7, with 10 bases that match TRBD1. Germline V lookup: CDR1 LGHDT, CDR2 YNNKEL (reference sequence). CDR3 length equals 13 residues. V was pared by 5 bases and J by 7 bases, with 5 bases of the junction left unmatched. In nucleotides, the CDR3 is TGTGCCAGCAGCTCACGACAGGGGGCGGAGCAGTACTTC. The encoded protein is CASSSRQGAEQYF.

This clonotype came up many times. V usage is TRBV11-2 and J usage is TRBJ2-2; no reliable D call. The CDR3 covers 15 residues. Germline CDR1 reads SGHAT; CDR2 reads FQNNGV. V lost 3 bases and J lost 1, with 9 bases in between. The CDR3: CASSFDQLNTGELFF. The CDR3, as DNA: TGTGCCAGCAGCTTTGATCAGCTGAACACCGGGGAGCTGTTTTTT.

This clonotype was recorded at least ten times. The chain has TRBV21-1 and TRBJ2-7; the table gives TRBD1 as D, unverified against the DNA. TRBV21-1 is deemed a pseudogene. The CDR3 length is 14 residues. The CDR3 here is CASSKGTVGHEQYF. CDR3 coding DNA: TGTGCCAGCAGCAAAGGGACAGTGGGGCACGAGCAGTACTTC.

This clonotype has a count of ten or more. This rearrangement joins TRBV29-1 to TRBJ1-1; TRBD1 matches 8 bases. CDR1 is SQVTM, CDR2 ANQGSEA, per germline. This CDR3 is built from 12 residues. V was clipped by 7 bases and J by 4 bases; unmatched bases: 5. In DNA, the CDR3 is TGCAGCGCCGGGACAGGCTTCACTGAAGCTTTCTTT. Translated, it gives CSAGTGFTEAFF. The entire variable domain, with the rest obtained from reference TRBV29-1 and TRBJ1-1, is as follows: SAVISQKPSRDICQRGTSLTIQCQVDSQVTMMFWYRQQPGQSLTLIATANQGSEATYESGFVIDKFPISRPNLTFSTLTVSNMSPEDSSIYLCSAGTGFTEAFFGQGTRLTVV.

This rearrangement joins TRBV7-9 to TRBJ2-7; D ambiguous. The CDR3 consists of 15 residues. The ends were cut back, 5 bases at V and 0 bases at J, with 14 bases in the middle. Per germline, CDR1 SEHNR and CDR2 FQNEAQ (reference sequence). The CDR3 spells CASSLTLGHSYEQYF. The CDR3, as DNA: TGTGCCAGCAGCCTAACACTCGGCCACTCCTACGAGCAGTACTTC.

This clonotype came up a few times. The chain links TRBV9 to TRBJ2-7; TRBD1 is a possible D gene (6 bases). V was trimmed by 0 bases and J by 2 bases, leaving 12 bases between them. This CDR3 comprises 15 residues. Per germline, CDR1 SGDLS and CDR2 YYNGEE. The CDR3 loop reads CASSVADSTTYEQYF. As DNA, the CDR3 is TGTGCCAGCAGCGTAGCGGACAGCACCACCTACGAGCAGTACTTC.